These 2 T cell receptor beta chains share one sample of origin, sequenced in a study of OX40 agonist ivuxolimab in advanced cancers. Libraries came from the immunoSEQ multiplex PCR assay. Here the immuneACCESS table is served through TCRdb, limited to in-frame sequences with V and J called. Missing clones are a known gap in these copies; in checked studies unresolved V genes cover under half, and the rest lacks a known reason. The sample table contains about 69,000 clones; only one count was recorded for 90% of them. In total, the top ten clones hold roughly a tenth of the sample. The specimen was CD4+ or CD8+ T cells sorted from blood, collected in a trial of the OX40 agonist ivuxolimab. These receptors were obtained from an adult with an advanced solid tumor such as melanoma, head and neck, liver or kidney cancer.

This clone appeared once. The chain couples TRBV4-1 to TRBJ2-3; 13 nucleotides align to TRBD2. V was pared by 11 bases and J by 2 bases, with 7 bases of the junction left unmatched. Germline V gene data show CDR1 as MGHRA and CDR2 as YSYEKL. This CDR3 has 15 amino acids. The CDR3 coding sequence is TGCGCCTCCCGGGGACTAGCGGGATTCACAGATACGCAGTATTTT. It translates to CASRGLAGFTDTQYF.

This chain connects TRBV25-1 to TRBJ2-5, with TRBD2 identical over 8 bases. In germline, CDR1 is MGHDK, CDR2 SYGVNS. The CDR3 covers 15 residues. V lost 1 base to trimming and J lost 5 bases; unmatched junction nucleotides: 6. DNA for the CDR3: TGTGCCAGCAGTGAATTTGCGGGAGGTGGTGAGACCCAGTACTTC. This encodes CASSEFAGGGETQYF.